The sample holds a few counts of the clone carrying this TCR beta chain. In TCRdb, the RT-PCR reads were re-called with MiXCR into one record per CDR3 protein. In the table there are more than 550,000 distinct CDR3 sequences, 12% to 15% of which are singletons. The source is a female donor in good health, serving as a healthy control. The sample consisted of memory CD4+ T cells from blood.

The CDR3 here is CASGEAGEQPGYTEAFF. DNA for the CDR3: TGTGCCAGCGGAGAAGCCGGGGAACAGCCCGGGTACACTGAAGCTTTCTTT. The J gene is TRBJ1-1, the V gene TRBV7-3; D gene unclear. The V end lost 8 bases, the J end lost 3 bases, and 25 bases lay between the germline ends. Germline assignment: CDR1 SGHTA and CDR2 FQGTGA. This CDR3 comprises 17 residues.